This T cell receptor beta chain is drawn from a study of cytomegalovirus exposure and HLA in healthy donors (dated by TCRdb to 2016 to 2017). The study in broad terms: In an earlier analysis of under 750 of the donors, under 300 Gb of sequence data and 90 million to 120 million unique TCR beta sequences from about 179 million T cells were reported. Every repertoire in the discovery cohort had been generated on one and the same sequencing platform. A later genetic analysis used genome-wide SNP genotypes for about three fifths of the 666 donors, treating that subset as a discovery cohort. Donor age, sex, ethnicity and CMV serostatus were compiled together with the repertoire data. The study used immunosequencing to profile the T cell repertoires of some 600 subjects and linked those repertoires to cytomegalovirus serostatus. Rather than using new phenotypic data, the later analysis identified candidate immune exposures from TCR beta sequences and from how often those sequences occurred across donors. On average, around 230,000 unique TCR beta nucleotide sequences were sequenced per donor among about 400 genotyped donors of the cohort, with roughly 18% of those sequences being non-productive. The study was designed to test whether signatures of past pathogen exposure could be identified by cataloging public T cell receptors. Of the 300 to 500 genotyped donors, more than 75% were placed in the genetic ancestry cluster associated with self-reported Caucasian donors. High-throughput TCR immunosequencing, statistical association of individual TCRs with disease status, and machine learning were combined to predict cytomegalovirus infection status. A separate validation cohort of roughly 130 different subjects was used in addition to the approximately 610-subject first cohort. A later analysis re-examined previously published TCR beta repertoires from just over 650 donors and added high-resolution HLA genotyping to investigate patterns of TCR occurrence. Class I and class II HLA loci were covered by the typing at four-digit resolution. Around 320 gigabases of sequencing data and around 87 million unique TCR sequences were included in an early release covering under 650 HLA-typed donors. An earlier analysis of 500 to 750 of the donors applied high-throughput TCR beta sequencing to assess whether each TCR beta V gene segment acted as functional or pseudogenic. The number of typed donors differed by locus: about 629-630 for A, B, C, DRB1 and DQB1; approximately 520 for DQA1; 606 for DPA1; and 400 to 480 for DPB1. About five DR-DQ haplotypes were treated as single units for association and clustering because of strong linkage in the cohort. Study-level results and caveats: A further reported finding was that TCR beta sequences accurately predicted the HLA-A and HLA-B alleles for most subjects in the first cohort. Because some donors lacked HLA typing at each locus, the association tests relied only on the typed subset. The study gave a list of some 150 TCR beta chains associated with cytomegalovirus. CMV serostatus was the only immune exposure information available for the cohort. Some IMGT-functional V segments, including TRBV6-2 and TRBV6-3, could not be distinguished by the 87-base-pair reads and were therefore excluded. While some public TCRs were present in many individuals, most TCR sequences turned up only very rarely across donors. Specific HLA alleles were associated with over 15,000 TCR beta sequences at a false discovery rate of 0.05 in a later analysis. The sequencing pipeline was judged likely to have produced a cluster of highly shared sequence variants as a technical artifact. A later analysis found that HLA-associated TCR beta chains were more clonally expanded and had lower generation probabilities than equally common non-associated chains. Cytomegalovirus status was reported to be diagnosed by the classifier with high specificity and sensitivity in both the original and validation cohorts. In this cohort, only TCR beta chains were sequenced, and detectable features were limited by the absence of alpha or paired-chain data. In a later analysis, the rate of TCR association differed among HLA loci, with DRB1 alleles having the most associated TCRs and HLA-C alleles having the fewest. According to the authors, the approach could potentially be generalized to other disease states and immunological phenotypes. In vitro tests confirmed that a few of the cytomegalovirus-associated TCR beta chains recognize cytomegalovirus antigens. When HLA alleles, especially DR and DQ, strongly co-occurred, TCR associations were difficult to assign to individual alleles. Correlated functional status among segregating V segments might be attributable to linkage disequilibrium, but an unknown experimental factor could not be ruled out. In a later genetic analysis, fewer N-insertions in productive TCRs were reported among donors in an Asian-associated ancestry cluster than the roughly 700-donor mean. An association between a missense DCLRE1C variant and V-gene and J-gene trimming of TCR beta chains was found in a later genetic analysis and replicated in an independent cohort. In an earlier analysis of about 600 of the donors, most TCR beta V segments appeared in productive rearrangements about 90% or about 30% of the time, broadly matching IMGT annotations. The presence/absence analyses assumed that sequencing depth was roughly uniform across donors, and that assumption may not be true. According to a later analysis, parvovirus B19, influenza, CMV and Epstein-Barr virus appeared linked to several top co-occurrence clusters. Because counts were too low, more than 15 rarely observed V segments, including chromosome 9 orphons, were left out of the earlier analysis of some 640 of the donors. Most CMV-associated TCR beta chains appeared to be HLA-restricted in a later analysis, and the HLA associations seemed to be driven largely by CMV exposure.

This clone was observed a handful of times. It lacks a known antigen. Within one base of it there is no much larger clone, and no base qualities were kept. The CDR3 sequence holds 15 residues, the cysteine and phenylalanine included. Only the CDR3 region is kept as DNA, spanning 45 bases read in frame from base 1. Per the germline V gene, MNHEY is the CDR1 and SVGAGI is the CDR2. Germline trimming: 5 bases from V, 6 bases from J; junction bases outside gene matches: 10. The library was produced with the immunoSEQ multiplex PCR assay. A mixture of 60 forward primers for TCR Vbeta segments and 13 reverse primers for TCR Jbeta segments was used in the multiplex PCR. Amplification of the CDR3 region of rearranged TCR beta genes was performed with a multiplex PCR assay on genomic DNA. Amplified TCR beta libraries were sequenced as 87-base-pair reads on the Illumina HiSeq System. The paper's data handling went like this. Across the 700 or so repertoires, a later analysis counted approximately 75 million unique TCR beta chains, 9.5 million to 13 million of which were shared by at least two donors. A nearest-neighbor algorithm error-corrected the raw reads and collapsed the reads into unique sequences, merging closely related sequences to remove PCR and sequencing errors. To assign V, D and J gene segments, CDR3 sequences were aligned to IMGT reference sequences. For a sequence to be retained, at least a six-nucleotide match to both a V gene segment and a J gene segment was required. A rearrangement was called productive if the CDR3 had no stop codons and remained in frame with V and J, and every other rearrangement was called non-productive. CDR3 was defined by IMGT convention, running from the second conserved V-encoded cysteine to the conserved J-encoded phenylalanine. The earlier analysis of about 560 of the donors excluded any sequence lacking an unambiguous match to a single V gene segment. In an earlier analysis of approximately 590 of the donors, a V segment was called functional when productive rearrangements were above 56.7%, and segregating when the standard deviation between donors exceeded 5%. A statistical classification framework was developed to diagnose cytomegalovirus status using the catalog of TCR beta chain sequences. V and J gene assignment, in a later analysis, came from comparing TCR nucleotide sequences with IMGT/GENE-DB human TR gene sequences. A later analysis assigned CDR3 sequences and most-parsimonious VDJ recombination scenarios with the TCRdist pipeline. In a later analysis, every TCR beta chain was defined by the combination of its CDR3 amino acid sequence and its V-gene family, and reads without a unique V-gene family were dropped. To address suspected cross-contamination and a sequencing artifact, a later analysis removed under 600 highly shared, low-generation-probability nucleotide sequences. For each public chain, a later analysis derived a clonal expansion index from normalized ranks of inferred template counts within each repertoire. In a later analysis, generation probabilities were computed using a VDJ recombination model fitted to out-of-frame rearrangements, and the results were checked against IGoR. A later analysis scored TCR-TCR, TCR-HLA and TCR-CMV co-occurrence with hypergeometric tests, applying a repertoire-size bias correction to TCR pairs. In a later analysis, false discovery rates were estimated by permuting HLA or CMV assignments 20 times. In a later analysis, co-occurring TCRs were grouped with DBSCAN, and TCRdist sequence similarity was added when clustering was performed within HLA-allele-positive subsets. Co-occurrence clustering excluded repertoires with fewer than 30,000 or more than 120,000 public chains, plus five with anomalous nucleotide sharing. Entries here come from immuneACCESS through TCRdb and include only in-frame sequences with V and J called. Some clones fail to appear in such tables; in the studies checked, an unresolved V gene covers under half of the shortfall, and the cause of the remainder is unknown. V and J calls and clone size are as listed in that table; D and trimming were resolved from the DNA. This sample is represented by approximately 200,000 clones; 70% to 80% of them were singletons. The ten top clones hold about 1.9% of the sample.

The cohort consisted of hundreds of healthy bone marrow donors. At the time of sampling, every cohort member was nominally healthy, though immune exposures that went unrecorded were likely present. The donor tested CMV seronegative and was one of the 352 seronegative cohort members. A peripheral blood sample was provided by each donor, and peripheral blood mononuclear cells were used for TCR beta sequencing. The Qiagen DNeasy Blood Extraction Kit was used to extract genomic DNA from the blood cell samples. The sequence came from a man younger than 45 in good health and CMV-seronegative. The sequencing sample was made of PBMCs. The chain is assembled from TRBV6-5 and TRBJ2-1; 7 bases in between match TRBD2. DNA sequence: TGTGCCAGCAGTATGGGGGGGGGATCTATCAATGAGCAGTTCTTC. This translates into CASSMGGGSINEQFF.